This T cell receptor (beta chain) was sequenced during a study of T cells in Graves' hyperthyroidism and ophthalmopathy. Overall study results and limits: The model foresaw ophthalmopathy a median around 6.8 months prior to onset. A model using 13 V-J features told ophthalmopathy apart from stable hyperthyroidism. The blood repertoire included most of the expanded thyroid clonotypes above 0.001.

Amplified TCR beta CDR3 regions came from RNA transcripts. TCR CDR3 underwent first-round RT-PCR with the HTBI primer set. TCRdb reanalysed the multiplex PCR reads using MiXCR and keeps one entry per CDR3 protein. This sample has 300,000 to 400,000 distinct CDR3 sequences, with roughly 15% found just once. Of note for this clonotype: Antigen specificity is unknown.

In making diagnoses, clinical symptoms, serum thyroxine and TRAb, thyroid ultrasound and orbital computed tomography were all used. What was sequenced was blood. This TCR derives from a woman in her 30s with Graves' ophthalmopathy.

As DNA, the CDR3 is TGTGCCAGCAGCCCCGACCGAGGGGGCCGGGGCACAGATACGCAGTATTTT. It translates to CASSPDRGGRGTDTQYF. The J gene is TRBJ2-3, the V gene TRBV7-9; 7 nucleotides match TRBD1. CDR1 and CDR2 from the germline V gene are SEHNR and FQNEAQ (reference sequence). The CDR3 spans 17 residues. The trim removed 5 bases at V and 1 base at J, leaving 12 bases unmatched.